The source of this TCR beta chain is a study of CD8 T cells in ankylosing spondylitis. Findings and caveats of the study: Matched ankylosing spondylitis synovial fluid reportedly contained a significantly enriched population of disease-linked clones. The study identified a TCR beta motif of under ten highly homologous variants that appeared characteristic of ankylosing spondylitis blood. Those disease-linked clones were CD8+; they were also relatively rare in peripheral blood. Some motif variants had been reported before (in reactive arthritis synovial fluid and blood).

TCRdb ran MiXCR on the 5' RACE reads and lists one entry per CDR3 protein. The top ten hold about 6.8% of the sample, which has around 540,000 distinct CDR3 sequences, roughly 12% seen once. This clonotype was recorded at least ten times. The antigen remains unidentified. Material for sequencing was blood, either unsorted or a sorted T cell fraction (not recorded which). The receptor was isolated from a male donor with ankylosing spondylitis.

Written as DNA, the CDR3 is TGTGCCAGCACTTCGGGCAGGGAAGCTTTCTTT. Protein sequence: CASTSGREAFF. The V and J genes are TRBV12-3 or TRBV12-4 and TRBJ1-1, with D unclear. CDR3 size: 11 residues. V gave up 7 bases and J gave up 8 bases, with 11 bases separating them.